This T cell receptor (beta chain) stems from a study of radiotherapy plus CTLA-4 blockade in lung cancer. Overall study: Around 18% of enrolled patients responded objectively, and roughly 31% had disease control. Study conclusions and caveats: TCR clones from tumors expanded in blood after radiotherapy plus ipilimumab. Early shifts in blood T cell clones, with interferon-beta, reportedly predicted response best.

Sequencing used immunoSEQ multiplex PCR; TCRdb keeps in-frame clones, though not all of them. Among roughly 120,000 clones listed, approximately 80% were seen once. Those with chemo-refractory metastatic non-small-cell lung cancer were treated with focal radiation combined with CTLA-4 blockade using ipilimumab. Concerning this clone: Antigen specificity is unknown.

The V gene's germline CDR1 is MNHNS and CDR2 SASEGT. J lost 7 bases, V lost 2 bases, and 9 bases had no gene match. The CDR3 contains 17 residues. This sequence joins TRBV6-1 and TRBJ1-6; 9 bases agree with TRBD1. Sequences were derived from peripheral blood, sampled from a patient treated with radiotherapy plus ipilimumab. The receptor was isolated from a human donor with non-small cell lung cancer who had a partial response to radiotherapy plus ipilimumab. CDR3 sequence: CASSERDRAARNSPLHF. For the CDR3, the DNA is TGTGCCAGCAGTGAACGGGACAGGGCGGCTCGCAATTCACCCCTCCACTTT.